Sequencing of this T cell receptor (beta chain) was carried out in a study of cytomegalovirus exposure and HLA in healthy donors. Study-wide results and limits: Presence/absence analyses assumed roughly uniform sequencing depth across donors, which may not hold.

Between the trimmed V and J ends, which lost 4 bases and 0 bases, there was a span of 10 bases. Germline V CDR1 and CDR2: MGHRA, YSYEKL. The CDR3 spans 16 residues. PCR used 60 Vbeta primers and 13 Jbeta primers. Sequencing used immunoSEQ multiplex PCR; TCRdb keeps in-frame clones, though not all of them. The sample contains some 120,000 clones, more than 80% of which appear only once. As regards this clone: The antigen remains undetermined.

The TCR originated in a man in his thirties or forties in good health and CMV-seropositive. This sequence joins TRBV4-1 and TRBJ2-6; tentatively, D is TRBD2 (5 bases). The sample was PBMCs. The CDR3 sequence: CASSPGELSGANVLTF. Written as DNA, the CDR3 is TGCGCCAGCAGCCCCGGGGAGCTCTCTGGGGCCAACGTCCTGACTTTC.